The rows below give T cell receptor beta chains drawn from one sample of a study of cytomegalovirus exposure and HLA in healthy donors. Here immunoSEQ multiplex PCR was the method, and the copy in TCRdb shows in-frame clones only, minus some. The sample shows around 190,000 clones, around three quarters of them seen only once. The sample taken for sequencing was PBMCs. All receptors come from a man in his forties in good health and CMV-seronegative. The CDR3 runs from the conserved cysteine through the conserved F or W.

CDR3 protein: CASSGTGMNTEAFF
J gene: TRBJ1-1
V gene: TRBV2

CDR3 protein: CASSFGLPRHEQFF
J gene: TRBJ2-1
V gene: TRBV11-2

CDR3 protein: CAINTSGRSSYNEQFF
J gene: TRBJ2-1
V gene: TRBV10-3

CDR3 protein: CASSLVLAGAEQYF
J gene: TRBJ2-7
V gene: TRBV5-5

CDR3 protein: CASRGGANSDTQYF
J gene: TRBJ2-3
V gene: TRBV6-1

CDR3 protein: CASSRLAGGLYNEQFF
J gene: TRBJ2-1
V gene: TRBV7-8

CDR3 protein: CAISESGSNNEKLFF
J gene: TRBJ1-4
V gene: TRBV10-3

CDR3 protein: CASSPTLLSYEQYF
J gene: TRBJ2-7
V gene: TRBV5-1

CDR3 protein: CASSQDLGANSATEAFF
J gene: TRBJ1-1
V gene: TRBV4-3

CDR3 protein: CASSEVGSYEQYF
J gene: TRBJ2-7
V gene: TRBV25-1

CDR3 protein: CASSDVRTARSEGYTF
J gene: TRBJ1-2
V gene: TRBV2

CDR3 protein: CASSLFAGVYNEQFF
J gene: TRBJ2-1
V gene: TRBV11-2

CDR3 protein: CASSLAGVYPYEQYF
J gene: TRBJ2-7
V gene: TRBV11-2

CDR3 protein: CASRPGGESYNSPLHF
J gene: TRBJ1-6
V gene: TRBV4-3

CDR3 protein: CASSPRTLSATNEKLFF
J gene: TRBJ1-4
V gene: TRBV18

CDR3 protein: CASSLGSGTDFMNTEAFF
J gene: TRBJ1-1
V gene: TRBV5-6

CDR3 protein: CASSYSTARNEQFF
J gene: TRBJ2-1
V gene: TRBV6-5

CDR3 protein: CASSVVGRPTDTQYF
J gene: TRBJ2-3
V gene: TRBV9